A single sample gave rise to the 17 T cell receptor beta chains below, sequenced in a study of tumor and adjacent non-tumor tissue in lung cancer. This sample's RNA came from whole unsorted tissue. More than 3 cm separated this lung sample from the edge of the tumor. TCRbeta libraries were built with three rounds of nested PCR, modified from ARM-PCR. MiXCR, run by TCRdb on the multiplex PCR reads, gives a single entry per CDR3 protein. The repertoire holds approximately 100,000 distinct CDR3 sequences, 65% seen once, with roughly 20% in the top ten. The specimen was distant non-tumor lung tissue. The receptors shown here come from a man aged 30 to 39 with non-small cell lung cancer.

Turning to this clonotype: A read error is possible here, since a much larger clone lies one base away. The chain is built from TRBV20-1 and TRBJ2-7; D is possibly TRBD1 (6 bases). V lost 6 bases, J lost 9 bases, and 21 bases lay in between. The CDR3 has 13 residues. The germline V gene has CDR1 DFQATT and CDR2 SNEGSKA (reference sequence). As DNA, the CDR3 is TGCAGTGCACTACCGGGACATTACCTCTCGCAGTACTTC. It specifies CSALPGHYLSQYF.

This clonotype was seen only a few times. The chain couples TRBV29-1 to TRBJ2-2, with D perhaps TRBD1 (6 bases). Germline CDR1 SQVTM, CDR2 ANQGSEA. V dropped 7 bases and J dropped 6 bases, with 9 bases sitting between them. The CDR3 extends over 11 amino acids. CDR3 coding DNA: TGCAGCGCTACAGGGCCCGGGGAGCTGTTTTTT. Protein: CSATGPGELFF.

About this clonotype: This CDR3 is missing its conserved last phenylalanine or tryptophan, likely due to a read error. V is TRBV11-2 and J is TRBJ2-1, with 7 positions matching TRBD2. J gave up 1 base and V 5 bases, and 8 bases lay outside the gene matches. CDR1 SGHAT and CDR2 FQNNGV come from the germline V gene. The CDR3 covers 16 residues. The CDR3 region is CASSIYTSASYNEQFL. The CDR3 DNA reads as TGTGCCAGCAGCATATATACTAGCGCGTCCTACAATGAGCAGTTCTTA.

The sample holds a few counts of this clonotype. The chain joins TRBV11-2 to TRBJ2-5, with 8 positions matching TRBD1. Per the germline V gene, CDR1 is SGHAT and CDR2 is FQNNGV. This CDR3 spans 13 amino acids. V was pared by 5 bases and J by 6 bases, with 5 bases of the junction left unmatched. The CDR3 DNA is TGTGCCAGCAGCCCAGGGACAGGAAAGACCCAGTACTTC. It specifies CASSPGTGKTQYF. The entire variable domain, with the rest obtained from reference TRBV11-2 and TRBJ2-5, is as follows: EAGVAQSPRYKIIEKRQSVAFWCNPISGHATLYWYQQILGQGPKLLIQFQNNGVVDDSQLPKDRFSAERLKGVDSTLKIQPAKLEDSAVYLCASSPGTGKTQYFGPGTRLLVL.

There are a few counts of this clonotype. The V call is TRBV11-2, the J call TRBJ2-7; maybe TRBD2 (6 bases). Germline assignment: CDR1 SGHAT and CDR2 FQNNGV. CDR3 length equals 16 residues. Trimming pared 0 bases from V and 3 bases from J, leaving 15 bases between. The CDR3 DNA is TGTGCCAGCAGCTTAGAGCGGGGCATGGGACTCTACGAGCAGTACTTC. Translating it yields CASSLERGMGLYEQYF.

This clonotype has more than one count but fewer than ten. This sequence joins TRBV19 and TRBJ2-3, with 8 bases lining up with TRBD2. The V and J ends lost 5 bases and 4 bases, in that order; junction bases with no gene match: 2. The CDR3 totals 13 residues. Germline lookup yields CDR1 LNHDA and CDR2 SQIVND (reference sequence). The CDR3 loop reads CASSQGLADTQYF. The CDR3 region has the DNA TGTGCCAGTAGTCAGGGACTAGCAGATACGCAGTATTTT.

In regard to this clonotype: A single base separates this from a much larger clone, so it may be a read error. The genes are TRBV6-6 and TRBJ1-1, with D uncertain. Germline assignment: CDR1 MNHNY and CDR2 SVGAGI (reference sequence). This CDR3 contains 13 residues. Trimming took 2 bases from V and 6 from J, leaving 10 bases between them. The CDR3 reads CASSYQRPPEAFF. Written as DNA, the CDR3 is TGTGCCAGCAGTTACCAACGGCCCCCTGAAGCTTTCTTT.

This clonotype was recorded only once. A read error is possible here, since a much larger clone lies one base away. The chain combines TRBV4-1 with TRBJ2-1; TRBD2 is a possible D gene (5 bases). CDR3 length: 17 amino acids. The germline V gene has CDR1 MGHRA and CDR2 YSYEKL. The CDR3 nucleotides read TGCGCCATCAGCCAAGGAAGGGCAACGGGATCCTACAATGAGCAGTTCTTC. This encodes CAISQGRATGSYNEQFF.

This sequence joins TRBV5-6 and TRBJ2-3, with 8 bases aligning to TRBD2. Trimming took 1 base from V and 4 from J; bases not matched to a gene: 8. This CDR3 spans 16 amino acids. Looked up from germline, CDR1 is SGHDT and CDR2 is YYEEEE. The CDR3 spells CASSLYTGGIADTQYF. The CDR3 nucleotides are TGTGCCAGCAGCTTGTATACGGGGGGGATAGCAGATACGCAGTATTTT.

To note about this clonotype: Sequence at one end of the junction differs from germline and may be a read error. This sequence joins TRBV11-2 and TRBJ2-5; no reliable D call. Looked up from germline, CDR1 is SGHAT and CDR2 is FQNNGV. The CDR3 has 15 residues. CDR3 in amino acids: CDSTQVVVGMETQYF. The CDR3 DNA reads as TGTGACAGCACCCAAGTAGTAGTCGGTATGGAGACCCAATACTTC.

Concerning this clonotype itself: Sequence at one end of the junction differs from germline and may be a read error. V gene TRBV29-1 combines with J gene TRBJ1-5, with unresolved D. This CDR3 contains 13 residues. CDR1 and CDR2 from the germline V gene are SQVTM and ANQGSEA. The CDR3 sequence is CSAARSSNQPLHF. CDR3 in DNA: TGCAGCGCTGCTCGGAGTAGCAATCAGCCCCTGCATTTT.

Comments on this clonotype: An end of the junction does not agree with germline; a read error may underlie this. The CDR3 DNA reads as TGTGCGAGCAGCCAAGGAGCTGCGGGGGGTACGCAGTATTTT. Translated: CASSQGAAGGTQYF. The J gene is TRBJ2-3, the V gene TRBV4-2; 8 nucleotides line up with TRBD2. Germline lookup yields CDR1 LGHNA and CDR2 YNFKEQ. This CDR3 is 14 amino acids long.

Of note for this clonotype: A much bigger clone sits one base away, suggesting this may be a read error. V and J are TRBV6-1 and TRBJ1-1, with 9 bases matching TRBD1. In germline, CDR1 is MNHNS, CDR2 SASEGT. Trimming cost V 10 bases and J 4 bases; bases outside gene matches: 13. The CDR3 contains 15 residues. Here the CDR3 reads CANLPLGQGVTEAFF. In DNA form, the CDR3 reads TGTGCCAACCTCCCTTTGGGACAGGGCGTCACTGAAGCTTTCTTT.

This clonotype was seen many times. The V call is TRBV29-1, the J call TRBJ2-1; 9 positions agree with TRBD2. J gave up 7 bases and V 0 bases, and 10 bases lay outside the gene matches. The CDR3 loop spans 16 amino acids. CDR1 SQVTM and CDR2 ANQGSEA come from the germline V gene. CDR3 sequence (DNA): TGCAGCGTTGAAGACGGGCGGGAGGGCCCCTTTAATGAGCAGTTCTTC. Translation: CSVEDGREGPFNEQFF.

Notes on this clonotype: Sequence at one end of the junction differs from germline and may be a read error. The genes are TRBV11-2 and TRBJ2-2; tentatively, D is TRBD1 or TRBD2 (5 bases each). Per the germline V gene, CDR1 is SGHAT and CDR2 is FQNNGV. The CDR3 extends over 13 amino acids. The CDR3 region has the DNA TGTGCCAGTAGCTCCACAGGAGCCGGGAAGCTGTTTTTT. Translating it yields CASSSTGAGKLFF. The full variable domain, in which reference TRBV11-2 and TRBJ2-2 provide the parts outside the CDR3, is EAGVAQSPRYKIIEKRQSVAFWCNPISGHATLYWYQQILGQGPKLLIQFQNNGVVDDSQLPKDRFSAERLKGVDSTLKIQPAKLEDSAVYLCASSSTGAGKLFFGEGSRLTVL.

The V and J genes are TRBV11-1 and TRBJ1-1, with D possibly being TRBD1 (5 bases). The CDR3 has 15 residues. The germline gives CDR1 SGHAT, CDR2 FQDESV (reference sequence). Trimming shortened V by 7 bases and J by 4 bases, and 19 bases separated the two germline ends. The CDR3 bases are TGTGCCAGCAACCCCGGGACTTGGGGTGGCACTGAAGCTTTCTTT. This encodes CASNPGTWGGTEAFF.

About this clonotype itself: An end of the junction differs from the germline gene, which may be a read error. CDR3 loop: CASSSHGQRRETQCF. CDR3 bases: TGCGCCAGCAGTTCCCACGGACAGAGGCGGGAGACCCAGTGCTTC. The chain has TRBV6-6 and TRBJ2-5; D possibly corresponds to TRBD2 (7 bases). The length of the CDR3 is 15 residues. Per the germline V gene, CDR1 is MNHNY and CDR2 is SVGAGI (reference sequence).